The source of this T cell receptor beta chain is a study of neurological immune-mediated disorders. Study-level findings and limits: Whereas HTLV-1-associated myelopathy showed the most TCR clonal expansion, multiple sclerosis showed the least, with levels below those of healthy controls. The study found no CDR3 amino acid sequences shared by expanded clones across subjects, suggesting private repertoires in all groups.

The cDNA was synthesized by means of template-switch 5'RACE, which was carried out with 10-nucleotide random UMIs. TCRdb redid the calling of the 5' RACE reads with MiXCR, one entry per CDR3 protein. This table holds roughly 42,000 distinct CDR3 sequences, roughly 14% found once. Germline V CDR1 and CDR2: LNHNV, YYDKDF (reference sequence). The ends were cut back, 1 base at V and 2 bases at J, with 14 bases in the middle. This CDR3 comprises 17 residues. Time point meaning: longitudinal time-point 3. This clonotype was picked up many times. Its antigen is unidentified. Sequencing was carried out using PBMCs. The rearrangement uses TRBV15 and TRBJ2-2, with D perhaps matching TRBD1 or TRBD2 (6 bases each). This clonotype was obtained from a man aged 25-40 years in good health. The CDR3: CATSRGGGTTNTGELFF. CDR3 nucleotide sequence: TGTGCCACCAGCAGAGGGGGCGGGACAACTAACACCGGGGAGCTGTTTTTT.